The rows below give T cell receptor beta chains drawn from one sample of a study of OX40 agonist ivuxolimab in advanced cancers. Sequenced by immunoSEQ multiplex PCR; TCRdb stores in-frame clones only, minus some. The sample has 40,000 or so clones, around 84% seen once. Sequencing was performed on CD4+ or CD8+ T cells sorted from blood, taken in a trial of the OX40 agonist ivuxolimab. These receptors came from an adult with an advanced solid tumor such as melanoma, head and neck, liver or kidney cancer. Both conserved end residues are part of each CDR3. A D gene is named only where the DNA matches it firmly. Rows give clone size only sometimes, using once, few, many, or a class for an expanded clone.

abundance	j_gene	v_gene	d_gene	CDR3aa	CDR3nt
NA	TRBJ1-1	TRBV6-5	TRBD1	CASSSTQGSEAFF	TGTGCCAGCAGTTCTACACAGGGGTCTGAAGCTTTCTTT
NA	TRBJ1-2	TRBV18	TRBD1	CASATGGYGYTF	TGTGCCAGCGCTACAGGGGGCTATGGCTACACCTTC
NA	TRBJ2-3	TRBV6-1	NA	CASLSTDTQYF	TGTGCCAGCCTTAGCACAGATACGCAGTATTTT
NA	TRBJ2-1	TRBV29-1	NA	CSVVESQRPLNEQFF	TGCAGCGTAGTGGAGTCTCAGCGCCCTCTCAATGAGCAGTTCTTC
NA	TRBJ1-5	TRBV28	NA	CASSLRGLGNQPQHF	TGTGCCAGCAGCCTCAGGGGTCTGGGCAATCAGCCCCAGCATTTT
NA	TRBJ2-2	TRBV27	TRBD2	CASNPLAGGTGELFF	TGTGCCAGCAACCCACTAGCGGGGGGTACCGGGGAGCTGTTTTTT
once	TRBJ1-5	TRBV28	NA	CAIGQPQHF	TGTGCCATAGGTCAGCCCCAGCATTTT
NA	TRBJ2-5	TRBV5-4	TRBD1	CASSHGQAGETQYF	TGTGCCAGCAGCCACGGACAGGCAGGAGAGACCCAGTACTTC
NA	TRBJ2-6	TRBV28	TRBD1	CASSRDRDGANVLTF	TGTGCCAGCAGCCGAGACAGGGATGGGGCCAACGTCCTGACTTTC
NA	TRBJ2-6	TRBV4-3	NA	CASSLGLPTHSGANVLTF	TGCGCCAGCAGCCTCGGACTTCCCACCCACTCTGGGGCCAACGTCCTGACTTTC
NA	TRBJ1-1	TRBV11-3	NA	CASSLEAAMNTEAFF	TGTGCCAGCAGCTTAGAGGCAGCCATGAACACTGAAGCTTTCTTT
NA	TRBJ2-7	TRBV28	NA	CASSSPDVSYEQYF	TGTGCCAGCAGTTCCCCCGACGTCTCCTACGAGCAGTACTTC
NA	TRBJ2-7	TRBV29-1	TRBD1	CSVEGQGVYEQYF	TGCAGCGTTGAAGGGCAGGGGGTCTACGAGCAGTACTTC
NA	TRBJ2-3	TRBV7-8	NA	CASSLSLSFGDTQYF	TGTGCCAGCAGCTTGAGTCTCTCCTTTGGGGATACGCAGTATTTT
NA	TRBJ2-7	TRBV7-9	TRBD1	CASSKTGTGSGEQYF	TGTGCCAGCAGCAAAACCGGGACAGGGTCTGGTGAGCAGTACTTC
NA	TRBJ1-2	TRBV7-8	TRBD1	CASSLGWDRGNGYTF	TGTGCCAGCAGCTTAGGGTGGGACAGGGGAAATGGCTACACCTTC
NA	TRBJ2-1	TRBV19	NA	CASQVRGPYNEQFF	TGTGCCAGCCAAGTCCGGGGGCCCTACAATGAGCAGTTCTTC